A selection of T cell receptor beta chains follows, all from one sample in a study of technical replicates of blood from several donors. Only in-frame clones appear in the TCRdb table, and some are missing; sequencing was by immunoSEQ multiplex PCR. There are tens of thousands of clones in the sample; roughly 94% occur only once, and about 0.25% lies in the top ten. Sequences were obtained from T cells isolated from PBMCs. Receptors originate from a human donor in good health. CDR3s include the opening cysteine and the closing phenylalanine or tryptophan. The D gene is left open where the match is weak.

d_gene: -; j_gene: TRBJ2-7; v_gene: TRBV7-6; CDR3aa: CASSPTLASKPYEQYF
d_gene: -; j_gene: TRBJ1-2; v_gene: TRBV10-1; CDR3aa: CASNARISTGQPGEDGYTF
d_gene: TRBD1; j_gene: TRBJ1-1; v_gene: TRBV15; CDR3aa: CATSQGGLNTEAFF
d_gene: -; j_gene: TRBJ2-1; v_gene: TRBV7-9; CDR3aa: CASSTYWSSYNEQFF
d_gene: -; j_gene: TRBJ1-6; v_gene: TRBV27; CDR3aa: CASSATVTVLYSPLHF
d_gene: TRBD2; j_gene: TRBJ2-7; v_gene: TRBV28; CDR3aa: CASSLTSGSYEQYF
d_gene: TRBD1; j_gene: TRBJ2-3; v_gene: TRBV29-1; CDR3aa: CSVGDRGLVDTQYF
d_gene: TRBD2; j_gene: TRBJ2-2; v_gene: TRBV4-1; CDR3aa: CASSQEGLAGMIAGELFF
d_gene: -; j_gene: TRBJ1-6; v_gene: TRBV25-1; CDR3aa: CASSESGAGYSPLHF
d_gene: -; j_gene: TRBJ2-7; v_gene: TRBV5-6; CDR3aa: CASSLALDKTYEQYF
d_gene: -; j_gene: TRBJ2-1; v_gene: TRBV19; CDR3aa: CASSIETGASGTSNEQFF
d_gene: TRBD2; j_gene: TRBJ2-3; v_gene: TRBV13; CDR3aa: CASSLTSGYTDTQYF
d_gene: -; j_gene: TRBJ1-1; v_gene: TRBV2; CDR3aa: CASDITGAGTEAFF
d_gene: -; j_gene: TRBJ2-6; v_gene: TRBV14; CDR3aa: CASSQARLASTNVLTF
d_gene: -; j_gene: TRBJ1-1; v_gene: TRBV28; CDR3aa: CAISIDTVNTEAFF
d_gene: -; j_gene: TRBJ2-7; v_gene: TRBV19; CDR3aa: CASSAKQGSYEQYF
d_gene: -; j_gene: TRBJ1-4; v_gene: TRBV5-4; CDR3aa: CASSLKGEGEKLFF
d_gene: -; j_gene: TRBJ1-1; v_gene: TRBV11-3; CDR3aa: CASSPEGGRNTEAFF
d_gene: -; j_gene: TRBJ2-7; v_gene: TRBV14; CDR3aa: CASSHVSGLLVYEQYF
d_gene: -; j_gene: TRBJ1-4; v_gene: TRBV19; CDR3aa: CASSIKKQTNEKLFF
d_gene: TRBD1; j_gene: TRBJ2-5; v_gene: TRBV30; CDR3aa: CALDRATQETQYF
d_gene: -; j_gene: TRBJ2-7; v_gene: TRBV28; CDR3aa: CASSPLVRLYEQYF
d_gene: TRBD1; j_gene: TRBJ2-1; v_gene: TRBV19; CDR3aa: CASSNRGSPTSDEQFF
d_gene: TRBD1; j_gene: TRBJ1-2; v_gene: TRBV7-6; CDR3aa: CASSSEGGQVFYGYTF
d_gene: TRBD1; j_gene: TRBJ2-5; v_gene: TRBV18; CDR3aa: CASSTGTEETQYF
d_gene: -; j_gene: TRBJ1-5; v_gene: TRBV15; CDR3aa: CATSRTKYFNYFSNQPQHF
d_gene: TRBD1; j_gene: TRBJ1-1; v_gene: TRBV6-5; CDR3aa: CASSRTGEAFF
d_gene: -; j_gene: TRBJ2-1; v_gene: TRBV9; CDR3aa: CASSVPGLNEQFF
d_gene: -; j_gene: TRBJ2-3; v_gene: TRBV6-5; CDR3aa: CASSYQGSDTQYF
d_gene: TRBD1; j_gene: TRBJ2-7; v_gene: TRBV10-2; CDR3aa: CASKDRGYSEQYF
d_gene: -; j_gene: TRBJ1-3; v_gene: TRBV5-1; CDR3aa: CASSPTGSGNTIYF
d_gene: TRBD2; j_gene: TRBJ2-7; v_gene: TRBV27; CDR3aa: CASISGGSYEQYF
d_gene: -; j_gene: TRBJ1-3; v_gene: TRBV9; CDR3aa: CASTGSSGNTIYF
d_gene: -; j_gene: TRBJ2-3; v_gene: TRBV6-6; CDR3aa: CASSGSRTDTQYF
d_gene: TRBD1; j_gene: TRBJ2-5; v_gene: TRBV9; CDR3aa: CASSVGGTAQETQYF
d_gene: TRBD2; j_gene: TRBJ2-1; v_gene: TRBV6-4; CDR3aa: CASSAIAGVGFDEQFF
d_gene: -; j_gene: TRBJ1-4; v_gene: TRBV6-1; CDR3aa: CASSAGLVLNEKLFF
d_gene: -; j_gene: TRBJ2-7; v_gene: TRBV19; CDR3aa: CATKSGHSSYEQYF
d_gene: -; j_gene: TRBJ2-1; v_gene: TRBV11-2; CDR3aa: CASSLILEGSNEQFF
d_gene: TRBD1; j_gene: TRBJ1-1; v_gene: TRBV6-6; CDR3aa: CASSTDRPGTEAFF
d_gene: -; j_gene: TRBJ2-5; v_gene: TRBV7-9; CDR3aa: CASSLVVRAQETQYF
d_gene: TRBD1; j_gene: TRBJ2-1; v_gene: TRBV9; CDR3aa: CASSAPGGSISYNEQFF
d_gene: -; j_gene: TRBJ1-1; v_gene: TRBV28; CDR3aa: CASSSYQPGLTEAFF
d_gene: -; j_gene: TRBJ1-2; v_gene: TRBV30; CDR3aa: CAWSVTGGYTF
d_gene: TRBD1; j_gene: TRBJ2-1; v_gene: TRBV6-6; CDR3aa: CASRPGQGVTDNEQFF
d_gene: TRBD2; j_gene: TRBJ2-1; v_gene: TRBV5-4; CDR3aa: CASSLDLAGGPANEQFF
d_gene: TRBD1; j_gene: TRBJ1-2; v_gene: TRBV7-3; CDR3aa: CASSLLGAGQGDEGYTF
d_gene: -; j_gene: TRBJ2-1; v_gene: TRBV4-2; CDR3aa: CASSQDGSGAYNEQFF
d_gene: -; j_gene: TRBJ1-6; v_gene: TRBV4-1; CDR3aa: CASSLQINSPLHF